These T cell receptor beta chains were read from a single sample in a study of control samples from healthy donors and cancer patients. Method: immunoSEQ multiplex PCR; TCRdb's copy keeps in-frame clones and lacks some. The sample consists of over 70,000 clones, about 89% of them appearing once. Sequencing was performed on PBMCs. The receptors here all came from a woman aged 45-65 years with colorectal cancer. Each CDR3 is given with its conserved first and last residue. Each record gives: V gene, J gene, clone size, D gene, CDR3 protein, CDR3 DNA. The D gene is left open where the match is weak. Not all rows give a size; the values are once, few, many and, for expanded clones, a class.

TRBV29-1	TRBJ1-1	NA	NA	CSAGGVMTEAFF	TGCAGCGCCGGGGGGGTAATGACTGAAGCTTTCTTT
TRBV14	TRBJ1-2	NA	NA	CASSQEGDARGYTF	TGTGCCAGCAGCCAAGAAGGTGACGCCAGGGGCTACACCTTC
TRBV19	TRBJ1-5	NA	TRBD1	CASSIRSGQQGNQPQHF	TGTGCCAGTAGTATTAGATCGGGACAGCAGGGCAATCAGCCCCAGCATTTT
TRBV3-1/TRBV3-2	TRBJ2-1	NA	NA	CASGKGTYNEQFF	TGTGCCAGCGGAAAGGGCACCTACAATGAGCAGTTCTTC
TRBV7-2	TRBJ1-2	NA	NA	CASSGGVAVKGYGYTF	TGTGCCAGCAGCGGCGGGGTCGCCGTGAAGGGCTATGGCTACACCTTC
TRBV10-1	TRBJ2-6	NA	NA	CASSEADSGANVLTF	TGCGCCAGCAGCGAGGCGGATTCTGGGGCCAACGTCCTGACTTTC
TRBV2	TRBJ2-5	once	NA	CASGARAYRETQYF	TGTGCCAGCGGTGCTCGGGCCTATAGAGAGACCCAGTACTTC
TRBV9	TRBJ1-1	NA	NA	CASSVVSEGAFF	TGTGCCAGCAGCGTAGTCTCTGAGGGGGCTTTCTTT
TRBV4-1	TRBJ1-3	NA	TRBD1	CASSRLRQGPNTIYF	TGCGCCAGCAGCCGACTACGACAGGGGCCAAACACCATATATTTT
TRBV29-1	TRBJ2-5	NA	TRBD2	CSVEWLAGVQETQYF	TGCAGCGTTGAATGGCTAGCGGGGGTCCAAGAGACCCAGTACTTC
TRBV12-5	TRBJ2-6	NA	NA	CASGLGGSGANVLTF	TGTGCTAGTGGTTTAGGAGGCTCTGGGGCCAACGTCCTGACTTTC
TRBV6-2/TRBV6-3	TRBJ2-4	NA	NA	CASSYIPMSTDLAKNIQYF	TGTGCCAGCAGTTACATACCCATGAGTACGGACCTAGCCAAAAACATTCAGTACTTC
TRBV5-8	TRBJ1-6	NA	NA	CASSLGASPLHF	TGTGCCAGCAGCTTGGGGGCTTCACCCCTCCACTTT
TRBV19	TRBJ2-1	NA	TRBD2	CASSIPSGGPVYYNEQFF	TGTGCCAGTAGTATACCTAGCGGGGGGCCAGTATATTACAATGAGCAGTTCTTC
TRBV2	TRBJ2-3	NA	TRBD2	CASRKRTSGGASSTDTQYF	TGTGCCAGCAGGAAAAGGACTAGCGGGGGGGCCTCTAGCACAGATACGCAGTATTTT
TRBV7-2	TRBJ1-3	NA	NA	CASSPQTASSGNTIYF	TGTGCCAGCAGCCCCCAGACAGCGAGCTCTGGAAACACCATATATTTT
TRBV6-5	TRBJ1-3	NA	TRBD1	CASNTGGAGNTIYF	TGTGCCAGTAATACAGGGGGCGCTGGAAACACCATATATTTT
TRBV7-2	TRBJ1-2	NA	NA	CASSLASVRGGYGYTF	TGTGCCAGCAGCTTAGCGTCAGTCAGGGGCGGCTATGGCTACACCTTC
TRBV6-6	TRBJ1-2	once	NA	CASSPGPMANYGYTF	TGTGCCAGCAGCCCCGGGCCGATGGCTAACTATGGCTACACCTTC
TRBV19	TRBJ1-6	NA	NA	CASSPGWNSPLHF	TGTGCCAGTAGTCCAGGGTGGAATTCACCCCTCCACTTT
TRBV10-3	TRBJ2-1	NA	TRBD2	CAITSSSGDYNEQFF	TGTGCCATCACCTCTTCGAGCGGGGACTACAATGAGCAGTTCTTC
TRBV6-1	TRBJ2-3	NA	TRBD2	CASSDTRLSGVADTQYF	TGTGCCAGCAGTGACACTCGACTAAGCGGGGTGGCAGATACGCAGTATTTT
TRBV30	TRBJ2-5	NA	NA	CAWSAGETQYF	TGTGCCTGGAGCGCCGGGGAGACCCAGTACTTC
TRBV19	TRBJ2-2	NA	NA	CASSIKDHTGELFF	TGTGCCAGTAGTATAAAAGACCACACCGGGGAGCTGTTTTTT
TRBV3-1/TRBV3-2	TRBJ1-5	medium-sized	NA	CASSQGWGGQPQHF	TGTGCCAGCAGCCAAGGCTGGGGTGGCCAGCCCCAGCATTTT
TRBV7-9	TRBJ2-1	NA	NA	CASSLVYGSHEQFF	TGTGCCAGCAGCTTAGTCTACGGCTCCCATGAGCAGTTCTTC
TRBV6-5	TRBJ1-2	few	TRBD1	CASSYSRTGGGYGYTF	TGTGCCAGCAGTTACTCCCGGACAGGGGGCGGCTATGGCTACACCTTC
TRBV10-3	TRBJ1-2	NA	NA	CAISEKAGLYGYTF	TGTGCCATCAGTGAGAAGGCAGGGCTCTATGGCTACACCTTC
TRBV6-5	TRBJ2-4	once	NA	CASSRGGSKENIQYF	TGTGCCAGCAGCCGCGGTGGGAGTAAGGAAAACATTCAGTACTTC
TRBV7-9	TRBJ2-1	NA	NA	CASSLGAGTYNEQFF	TGTGCCAGCAGCTTAGGGGCGGGGACCTACAATGAGCAGTTCTTC
TRBV7-8	TRBJ1-3	NA	NA	CASSTGRQNTIYF	TGTGCCAGCAGCACCGGGCGGCAAAACACCATATATTTT
TRBV5-1	TRBJ1-4	NA	TRBD1	CASSSAPGQGATNEKLFF	TGCGCCAGCAGCTCGGCTCCGGGACAGGGGGCAACTAATGAAAAACTGTTTTTT
TRBV10-3	TRBJ2-1	NA	TRBD2	CAIKSGGASNNEQFF	TGTGCCATCAAATCCGGGGGGGCATCGAACAATGAGCAGTTCTTC
TRBV12-3/TRBV12-4	TRBJ2-2	NA	NA	CASTGFTGELFF	TGTGCCAGCACAGGGTTTACTGGGGAGCTGTTTTTT
TRBV7-9	TRBJ1-6	NA	TRBD1	CASSNPGQGSPLHF	TGTGCCAGCAGTAACCCGGGACAGGGTTCACCCCTCCACTTT
TRBV18	TRBJ2-3	NA	TRBD2	CASSTLAGDGTDTQYF	TGTGCCAGCTCAACTTTAGCGGGTGATGGCACAGATACGCAGTATTTT
TRBV7-3	TRBJ1-3	NA	TRBD1	CASSHGQERTGNTIYF	TGTGCCAGCAGCCACGGACAGGAACGCACTGGAAACACCATATATTTT
TRBV4-1	TRBJ1-4	NA	TRBD1	CASSHHAGTVGEKLFF	TGCGCCAGCAGCCACCACGCCGGGACAGTGGGTGAAAAACTGTTTTTT
TRBV4-1	TRBJ1-2	NA	NA	CASSQESSNWGYGYTF	TGCGCCAGCAGCCAAGAATCGTCGAACTGGGGCTATGGCTACACCTTC
TRBV27	TRBJ2-5	few	NA	CASSLAGATKETQYF	TGTGCCAGCAGTTTAGCGGGGGCGACGAAAGAGACCCAGTACTTC
TRBV2	TRBJ1-1	NA	NA	CASSGVSFTEAFF	TGTGCCAGCAGTGGCGTCTCCTTCACTGAAGCTTTCTTT
TRBV24-1	TRBJ2-3	NA	NA	CATSDGRADTQYF	TGTGCCACCAGTGATGGTAGGGCGGATACGCAGTATTTT
TRBV7-8	TRBJ1-2	NA	TRBD1	CASSPEGQVYGYTF	TGTGCCAGCAGCCCGGAGGGACAGGTCTATGGCTACACCTTC
TRBV6-1	TRBJ1-5	NA	NA	CASSEQKGNQPQHF	TGTGCCAGCAGTGAACAAAAGGGGAATCAGCCCCAGCATTTT
TRBV2	TRBJ1-1	NA	NA	CASSRQVVMNTEAFF	TGTGCCAGCAGTCGACAGGTGGTCATGAACACTGAAGCTTTCTTT